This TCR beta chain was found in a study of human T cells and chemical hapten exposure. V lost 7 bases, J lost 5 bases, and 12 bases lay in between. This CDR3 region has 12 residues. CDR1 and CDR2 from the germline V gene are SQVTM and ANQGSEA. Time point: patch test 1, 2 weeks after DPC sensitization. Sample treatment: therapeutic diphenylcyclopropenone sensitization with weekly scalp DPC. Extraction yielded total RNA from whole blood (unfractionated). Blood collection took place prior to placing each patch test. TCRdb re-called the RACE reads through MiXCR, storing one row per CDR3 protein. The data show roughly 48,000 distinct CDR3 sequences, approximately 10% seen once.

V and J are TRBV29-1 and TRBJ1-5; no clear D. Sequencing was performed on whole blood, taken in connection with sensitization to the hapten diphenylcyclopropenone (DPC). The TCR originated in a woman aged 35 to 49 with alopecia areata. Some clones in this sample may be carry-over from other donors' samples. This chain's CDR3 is CSGWSPDQPQHF. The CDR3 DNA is TGCAGCGGGTGGAGCCCCGATCAGCCCCAGCATTTT. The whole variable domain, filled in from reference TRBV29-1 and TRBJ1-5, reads SAVISQKPSRDICQRGTSLTIQCQVDSQVTMMFWYRQQPGQSLTLIATANQGSEATYESGFVIDKFPISRPNLTFSTLTVSNMSPEDSSIYLCSGWSPDQPQHFGDGTRLSIL.